This TCR beta chain is from a study of identical twins. This clonotype was recorded many times. The V gene lost 2 bases and the J gene lost 7 bases, with 9 bases spanning the gap. The germline V gene has CDR1 DFQATT and CDR2 SNEGSKA (reference sequence). This CDR3 has 13 residues. Template switching introduced a universal primer site, and the cDNA bore unique molecular identifiers. TCRdb independently ran MiXCR on the 5' RACE reads; one entry per CDR3 protein. The sample has about 520,000 distinct CDR3 sequences; less than 25% are singletons. These same records also appear under a second study, on T cells expressing NK-cell markers.

The chain recombines TRBV20-1 with TRBJ1-6; no reliable D call. The sequencing input was CD4+ T cells sorted from blood. The clonotype originates from a woman aged 18-29 years in good health. CDR3 protein: CSARPKANSPLHF. CDR3 sequence (DNA): TGCAGTGCTAGACCCAAGGCCAATTCACCCCTCCACTTT.